One sample yielded the 29 T cell receptor beta chains listed below, sequenced in a study of blood T cell repertoires in COVID-19. The repertoire was sequenced with immunoSEQ multiplex PCR; TCRdb's copy has only in-frame clones and lacks some. The sample holds 200,000 to 250,000 clones, around 91% seen once. The source material was PBMCs or T cells enriched from blood (not recorded which). The source of these receptors is a man in his thirties or forties who had been exposed to COVID-19.

The chain employs TRBV6-5 and TRBJ2-2; maybe TRBD1 (6 bases). CDR1 is MNHEY and CDR2 is SVGAGI in the germline V gene. Deletions cut 4 bases from V and 7 bases from J, with 13 bases between. This CDR3 region has 14 residues. In DNA form, the CDR3 reads TGTGCCAGCAGTTTAGGACAGATCGTCGGGGAGCTGTTTTTT. Translation gives CASSLGQIVGELFF.

The chain couples TRBV5-1 to TRBJ1-1; TRBD1 aligns across 8 bases. CDR1 is SGHRS, CDR2 YFSETQ, per germline. This CDR3 region has 14 residues. V was pared by 4 bases and J by 3 bases, with 5 bases of the junction left unmatched. The chain's CDR3 is CASSPQGAHTEAFF. For the CDR3, the DNA is TGCGCCAGCAGCCCTCAGGGGGCTCACACTGAAGCTTTCTTT. Using reference TRBV5-1 and TRBJ1-1 for the parts outside the CDR3, the full variable domain is KAGVTQTPRYLIKTRGQQVTLSCSPISGHRSVSWYQQTPGQGLQFLFEYFSETQRNKGNFPGRFSGRQFSNSRSEMNVSTLELGDSALYLCASSPQGAHTEAFFGQGTRLTVV.

V gene TRBV5-4 combines with J gene TRBJ2-7; no reliable D call. CDR3 length: 13 residues. The V gene's germline CDR1 is SGHNT and CDR2 YYREEE (reference sequence). Deletions cut 4 bases from V and 2 bases from J, with 10 bases between. This chain's CDR3 is CASSIPGTYEQYF. Here the CDR3 DNA reads TGTGCCAGCAGCATCCCAGGTACCTACGAGCAGTACTTC.

This chain connects TRBV10-1 to TRBJ2-5; a possible D gene is TRBD1 (6 bases). The CDR3 loop spans 14 amino acids. V gave up 6 bases and J gave up 5 bases, with 16 bases separating them. Germline-derived CDR1 and CDR2 are WNHNN and SYGVQD (reference sequence). CDR3 coding DNA: TGCGCCAGCAGCGGTGACAGGTTCAGCGAGACCCAGTACTTC. Translation gives CASSGDRFSETQYF.

Only a few counts were recorded for this clone. The chain employs TRBV27 and TRBJ2-7; D is perhaps TRBD1 (6 bases). This CDR3 region has 14 residues. The V and J ends lost 6 bases and 2 bases respectively, with 14 bases between them. Germline V gene sequence: CDR1 MNHEY, CDR2 SMNVEV (reference sequence). In DNA, the CDR3 is TGTGCCAGCAGCCGCAGGGGACGAACCTACGAGCAGTACTTC. Protein product: CASSRRGRTYEQYF.

This clone appeared a single time. This rearrangement joins TRBV6-5 to TRBJ2-3; 8 bases align to TRBD2. The CDR3 consists of 15 residues. Trimming at V came to 5 bases and at J to 4 bases, leaving 8 bases not matched to a gene. The V gene's germline CDR1 is MNHEY and CDR2 SVGAGI. The CDR3 reads CASSPRLALSDTQYF. In nucleotides, the CDR3 is TGTGCCAGCAGTCCTCGACTAGCGTTGTCAGATACGCAGTATTTT.

This clone was seen only once. J is TRBJ2-5 and V is TRBV19; 9 bases agree with TRBD1. V shed 4 bases and J 2 bases; nucleotides not matched to a gene: 8. There are 16 residues in the CDR3. The germline gives CDR1 LNHDA, CDR2 SQIVND (reference sequence). The CDR3 loop is CASSNLGQGPQETQYF. CDR3 nucleotide sequence: TGTGCCAGTAGTAACTTGGGACAGGGACCACAAGAGACCCAGTACTTC.

The rearrangement links TRBV5-4 to TRBJ1-1; D unclear. Germline loops: CDR1 SGHNT, CDR2 YYREEE (reference sequence). Trimming stripped 4 bases from V and 1 base from J, with 11 bases between. There are 14 residues in the CDR3. In DNA form, the CDR3 reads TGTGCCAGCAGCCGAGCTGGGCGGAACACTGAAGCTTTCTTT. Its translation: CASSRAGRNTEAFF.

V and J are TRBV5-6 and TRBJ2-3; 10 nucleotides match TRBD1. V lost 2 bases and J lost 3; bases outside the gene matches: 6. The germline V gene encodes CDR1 SGHDT and CDR2 YYEEEE. This CDR3 contains 16 residues. The CDR3 coding sequence is TGTGCCAGCAGCTTAGGGACAGGGGATGGGACAGATACGCAGTATTTT. Protein: CASSLGTGDGTDTQYF.

The chain employs TRBV6-1 and TRBJ2-5; 13 nucleotides align to TRBD2. Germline trimming cut 4 bases from V and 0 bases from J; bases unmatched to any gene: 8. The germline CDR1 and CDR2 sequences are MNHNS and SASEGT. This CDR3 is built from 18 residues. DNA for the CDR3: TGTGCCAGCAGTGTCCCAGGGACTAGCGGGACCTACCAAGAGACCCAGTACTTC. Translation: CASSVPGTSGTYQETQYF.

The chain joins TRBV7-2 to TRBJ2-2; TRBD2 might be the D (6 bases). The length of the CDR3 is 18 residues. Germline lookup yields CDR1 SGHTA and CDR2 FQGNSA. V was trimmed by 6 bases and J by 0 bases, leaving 20 bases between them. This CDR3 is CASSAPLGGAANTGELFF. Here the CDR3 DNA reads TGTGCCAGCAGTGCTCCGCTGGGCGGGGCCGCGAACACCGGGGAGCTGTTTTTT.

The chain is built from TRBV28 and TRBJ1-5, with a tentative D call TRBD1 (5 bases). CDR1 is MDHEN and CDR2 is SYDVKM in the germline V gene. The CDR3 runs 15 residues. Trimming took off 6 bases at V and 9 bases at J, with 21 bases between the two ends. This CDR3 reads CASRLGGDKFRPQHF. CDR3 nucleotides: TGTGCCAGCAGACTCGGGGGGGATAAGTTCCGGCCCCAGCATTTT.

As concerns this clone: Mismatch with germline at one junction end may stem from a read error. The V call is TRBV18, the J call TRBJ1-2; TRBD1 aligns across 8 bases. Germline V lookup: CDR1 KGHSH, CDR2 LQKENI. The CDR3 totals 15 residues. The CDR3 region has the DNA TGTGCCAGCTTACCAGGGGGCGGAAACCACTATGGCTACACCTTC. This codes for CASLPGGGNHYGYTF.

V and J are TRBV4-1 and TRBJ1-1, with TRBD1 identical over 7 bases. The germline V gene encodes CDR1 MGHRA and CDR2 YSYEKL. Unmatched junction bases numbered 15, after V lost 0 bases and J lost 5 bases. This CDR3 spans 18 amino acids. The CDR3 DNA reads as TGCGCCAGCAGCCAAGATAGGGACAGCCTAAATTGGGGGACTGAAGCTTTCTTT. Its translation is CASSQDRDSLNWGTEAFF.

This rearrangement joins TRBV7-9 to TRBJ1-2, with D hard to call. The length of the CDR3 is 13 residues. V lost 1 base and J 2 bases, leaving 5 bases between the germline ends. Germline CDR1 SEHNR, CDR2 FQNEAQ (reference sequence). The CDR3 DNA sequence: TGTGCCAGCAGCTTAGATGAGAACTATGGCTACACCTTC. Encoded protein: CASSLDENYGYTF.

The CDR3 loop is CASGRTGFSQPQHF. The DNA of the CDR3 is TGTGCCAGCGGCCGGACAGGGTTTAGTCAGCCCCAGCATTTT. V is TRBV9 and J is TRBJ1-5; TRBD1 matches 8 bases. V trimming: 7 bases; J trimming: 6 bases; junction bases outside the gene matches: 9. This CDR3 region has 14 residues. The germline CDR1 and CDR2 sequences are SGDLS and YYNGEE.

The chain recombines TRBV7-2 with TRBJ2-7; TRBD2 matches 9 bases. Looked up from germline, CDR1 is SGHTA and CDR2 is FQGNSA. The CDR3 is made up of 17 amino acids. V shed 1 base, J shed 5 bases, and the junction held 12 bases outside the gene matches. CDR3 sequence (DNA): TGTGCCAGCAGCTTAGATGGGAGGCGGGGGGGCCGGGACGAGCAGTACTTC. Translated: CASSLDGRRGGRDEQYF.

This rearrangement joins TRBV5-1 to TRBJ2-2, with D unclear. CDR3 length equals 18 residues. Germline assignment: CDR1 SGHRS and CDR2 YFSETQ. V gave up 0 bases and J gave up 4 bases, with 19 bases separating them. This chain's CDR3 is CASSLEVFVTHGTGELFF. CDR3 DNA sequence: TGCGCCAGCAGCTTGGAAGTTTTTGTAACCCACGGCACCGGGGAGCTGTTTTTT.

CDR3 residues: CASSEGTGSYNEQFF. The CDR3 bases are TGTGCCAGCAGTGAAGGGACAGGGAGCTACAATGAGCAGTTCTTC. The chain combines TRBV6-4 with TRBJ2-1; 9 nucleotides agree with TRBD1. The CDR3 loop spans 15 amino acids. CDR1 and CDR2 from the germline V gene are MRHNA and SNTAGT. The V gene end was trimmed by 3 bases and the J gene end by 3 bases; junction bases not matched to a gene: 3.

J is TRBJ2-2 and V is TRBV2; 8 bases align to TRBD2. The CDR3 sequence is 15 residues long. Trimming took 1 base from V and 5 from J; bases not matched to a gene: 3. Germline lookup yields CDR1 SNHLY and CDR2 FYNNEI. In DNA form, the CDR3 reads TGTGCCAGCAGTGAAGGCGGGGGGAGGACCGGGGAGCTGTTTTTT. This gives the protein CASSEGGGRTGELFF.

The chain uses TRBV7-6 and TRBJ2-7, with D tentatively TRBD1 (5 bases). Germline assignment: CDR1 SGHVS and CDR2 FNYEAQ. The CDR3 runs to 15 residues. The V gene lost 1 base and the J gene lost 0 bases, with 10 bases spanning the gap. In DNA form, the CDR3 reads TGTGCCAGCAGCTTAGGGGCAGGGATCTCCTACGAGCAGTACTTC. Protein sequence: CASSLGAGISYEQYF.

The chain recombines TRBV6-5 with TRBJ1-2, with D uncertain. Germline V CDR1 and CDR2: MNHEY, SVGAGI. This CDR3 has 15 residues. V was cut by 7 bases and J by 0 bases, with 15 bases left in between. Here the CDR3 DNA reads TGTGCCAGCACCCAACGGGTAGGAGCTAACTATGGCTACACCTTC. It translates to CASTQRVGANYGYTF.

The rearrangement uses TRBV9 and TRBJ1-3; D unresolved. CDR3 length: 14 residues. V lost 3 bases to trimming and J lost 1 base, with 8 bases between them. The germline CDR1 and CDR2 sequences are SGDLS and YYNGEE. CDR3 amino acids: CASSGGYSGNTIYF. In nucleotides, the CDR3 is TGTGCCAGCAGCGGAGGGTATTCTGGAAACACCATATATTTT.

The rearrangement links TRBV3-1 (or the pseudogene TRBV3-2) to TRBJ2-7; 7 bases map to TRBD1. CDR3 length: 15 residues. J lost 6 bases, V lost 2 bases, and 10 bases had no gene match. CDR1 is LGHDT and CDR2 is YNNKEL in the germline V gene (reference sequence). CDR3 in DNA: TGTGCCAGCAGCCAATCGTCGACAGGGCCGGGCGAGCAGTACTTC. Protein: CASSQSSTGPGEQYF.

Notes on this clone: The junction differs from germline at one of its ends, possibly a read error. This chain uses TRBV3-1 (or the pseudogene TRBV3-2) with TRBJ1-2; the D is unclear. The CDR3 length is 16 residues. Germline V gene sequence: CDR1 LGHDT, CDR2 YNNKEL (reference sequence). This CDR3 reads CASSQEGQPSNYDYTF. CDR3 DNA sequence: TGTGCCAGCAGCCAAGAGGGTCAGCCCTCTAACTATGACTACACCTTC.

V is TRBV20-1 and J is TRBJ1-1; possibly TRBD1 for D (5 bases). The germline V gene encodes CDR1 DFQATT and CDR2 SNEGSKA (reference sequence). There are 12 residues in the CDR3. The V and J ends lost 3 bases and 4 bases respectively, with 9 bases between them. CDR3: CSASRGATEAFF. The CDR3 nucleotides are TGCAGTGCTAGTAGGGGTGCCACTGAAGCTTTCTTT.

The V call is TRBV30, the J call TRBJ1-5; TRBD1 might be the D (5 bases). V was shortened by 1 base and J by 2 bases, with 12 bases between the two germline ends. In germline, CDR1 is GTSNPN, CDR2 SVGIG (reference sequence). This CDR3 region has 15 residues. DNA for the CDR3: TGTGCCTGGAGTGCTCAGGGTTTTGGCAATCAGCCCCAGCATTTT. Translated, it gives CAWSAQGFGNQPQHF.

The chain employs TRBV5-4 and TRBJ2-1; D possibly corresponds to TRBD2 (6 bases). The V end lost 6 bases, the J end lost 5 bases, and 15 bases lay between the germline ends. The CDR3 runs 14 residues. The germline V gene encodes CDR1 SGHNT and CDR2 YYREEE (reference sequence). CDR3: CASTLWGVNNEQFF. The CDR3 DNA sequence: TGTGCCAGCACCCTTTGGGGGGTCAACAATGAGCAGTTCTTC.

The V and J genes are TRBV13 and TRBJ2-7; D gene unclear. Trimming stripped 5 bases from V and 5 bases from J, with 16 bases between. The CDR3 runs to 14 residues. The germline gives CDR1 PRHDT, CDR2 FYEKMQ (reference sequence). The DNA for the CDR3 is TGTGCCAGCAGCCTACCAGGCCGGTTACACGAGCAGTACTTC. Amino acid sequence: CASSLPGRLHEQYF.